This TCR beta chain appears in the sequencing data of a study of OX40 agonist ivuxolimab in advanced cancers. Patients had blood sampled at baseline and again on cycle 4 day 1 and cycle 7 day 1. Libraries were prepared by immunoSEQ multiplex PCR; TCRdb keeps only in-frame clonotypes and omits some of them. The sample comprises under 70,000 clones, 75% to 90% of which are singletons, and over 9.5% rests with the top ten. Germline CDR1 SGHNT, CDR2 YYREEE (reference sequence). J gave up 8 bases and V 4 bases, and 8 bases lay outside the gene matches. CDR3 length: 13 amino acids. The chain is built from TRBV5-4 and TRBJ1-2; TRBD1 matches 7 bases. The sequencing used CD4+ or CD8+ T cells sorted from blood, collected in a trial of the OX40 agonist ivuxolimab. The clonotype originates from an adult with an advanced solid tumor such as melanoma, head and neck, liver or kidney cancer. CDR3 sequence: CASSDTGDHGYTF. CDR3 DNA sequence: TGTGCCAGCAGCGATACAGGGGATCACGGCTACACCTTC.